This T cell receptor beta chain was recovered during a study of shared clonotypes between healthy human individuals. The study's findings and limits: Sharing across a handful of donors was seen in 4.5% to 6.5% of naive CD4 clonotypes.

This table comes from immunoSEQ multiplex PCR, and its TCRdb copy is limited to in-frame clones, with some not included. The profile shows hundreds of thousands of clones, about 95% of them singletons. V was clipped by 0 bases and J by 3 bases, with 11 bases between them. Germline values: CDR1 MNHEY, CDR2 SVGAGI. The CDR3 is 15 amino acids. With regard to this clone: Its antigen is currently unknown.

The clonotype was recovered from a woman under 40 in good health. This chain connects TRBV6-5 to TRBJ1-1; D might be TRBD1 (6 bases). Specimen: naive CD4+ T cells sorted from blood. Subset indicated: CD45RA+ positively selected. CDR3 in amino acids: CASSYSGGADTEAFF. CDR3 sequence (DNA): TGTGCCAGCAGTTACTCAGGGGGAGCTGACACTGAAGCTTTCTTT.